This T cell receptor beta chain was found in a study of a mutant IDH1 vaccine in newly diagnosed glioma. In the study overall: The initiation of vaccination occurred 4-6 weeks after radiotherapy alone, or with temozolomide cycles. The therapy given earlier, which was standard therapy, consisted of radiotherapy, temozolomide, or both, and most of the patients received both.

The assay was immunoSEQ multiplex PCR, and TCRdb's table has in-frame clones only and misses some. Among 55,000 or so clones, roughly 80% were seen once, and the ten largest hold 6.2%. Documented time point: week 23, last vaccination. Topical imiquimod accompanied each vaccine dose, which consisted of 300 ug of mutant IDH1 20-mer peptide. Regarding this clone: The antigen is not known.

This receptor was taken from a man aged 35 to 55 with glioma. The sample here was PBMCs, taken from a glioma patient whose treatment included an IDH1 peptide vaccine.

The chain's CDR3 is CSAKGPHGYTF. DNA for the CDR3: TGCAGTGCTAAAGGACCGCATGGCTACACCTTC. The J gene is TRBJ1-2, the V gene TRBV20-1; D is unclear. CDR3 size: 11 residues. The V gene lost 4 bases and the J gene lost 6 bases, with 9 bases spanning the gap. Germline V gene lookup returns CDR1 DFQATT and CDR2 SNEGSKA (reference sequence).